The rows below give T cell receptor beta chains drawn from one sample of a study of shared clonotypes between healthy human individuals. Sequencing used immunoSEQ multiplex PCR; TCRdb keeps in-frame clones, though not all of them. Of around 2,000,000 clones detected, about 93% appear once; the ten largest clones hold 1.7%. The sequenced material came from naive CD8+ T cells from PBMCs. Receptors were obtained from a young man in good health. Some clones in this sample may be carry-over from other donors' samples. The conserved cysteine and the conserved F or W are not part of the CDR3 here.

V gene,J gene,CDR3 protein
TRBV4-1,TRBJ1-4,ASSQWGSNEKLF
TRBV7-6,TRBJ1-1,ASSFRLGYGENTEAF
TRBV28,TRBJ1-5,ASSPPLGTDGYQPQH
TRBV27,TRBJ2-5,ASSPRQVQETQY
TRBV27,TRBJ2-1,ASSLGTEYNEQF
TRBV7-8,TRBJ2-1,ASSFGLAGGPYNEQF
TRBV4-3,TRBJ2-7,ASSQGRTGGNEQY
TRBV6-1,TRBJ1-2,ASSEVLGGGYGYT
TRBV9,TRBJ1-1,ASSVVRQKNTEAF
TRBV14,TRBJ2-1,ASSDDGLAGNEQF
TRBV9,TRBJ2-3,ASSVYGLLLDTQY
TRBV28,TRBJ1-2,ASTQTGGDYGYT
TRBV7-9,TRBJ1-3,ASSLMPASGNTIY
TRBV19,TRBJ1-1,ASRGTVMNTEAF
TRBV29-1,TRBJ2-7,SVVPAGDHEQY
TRBV19,TRBJ1-1,ASSLYRRGTEAF
TRBV4-1,TRBJ2-7,ASSHFGTNYEQY
TRBV27,TRBJ1-6,ASSLSGGLNSPLH
TRBV11-3,TRBJ2-1,ASSPRTASSYNEQF
TRBV4-3,TRBJ2-2,ASSQGTYTGELF
TRBV4-1,TRBJ1-1,ASSISLTTEAF
TRBV19,TRBJ2-7,ASSIFAGGGYEQY
TRBV19,TRBJ2-1,ASSIRGLDNEQF
TRBV9,TRBJ1-3,ASSILDRPGVSGNTIY
TRBV6-5,TRBJ2-7,ASSPRQGVSYEQY
TRBV29-1,TRBJ2-5,SVLEPPETQY
TRBV10-3,TRBJ2-1,AISEVVQGASEQF
TRBV4-3,TRBJ2-1,ASSQGEGGEQF
TRBV28,TRBJ2-7,ASSLLGLAGDYEQY
TRBV15,TRBJ2-5,ATSRETRSASALQETQY
TRBV27,TRBJ2-1,ASSLELAGGNEQF
TRBV6-8,TRBJ2-7,ASSLEGGARYEQY